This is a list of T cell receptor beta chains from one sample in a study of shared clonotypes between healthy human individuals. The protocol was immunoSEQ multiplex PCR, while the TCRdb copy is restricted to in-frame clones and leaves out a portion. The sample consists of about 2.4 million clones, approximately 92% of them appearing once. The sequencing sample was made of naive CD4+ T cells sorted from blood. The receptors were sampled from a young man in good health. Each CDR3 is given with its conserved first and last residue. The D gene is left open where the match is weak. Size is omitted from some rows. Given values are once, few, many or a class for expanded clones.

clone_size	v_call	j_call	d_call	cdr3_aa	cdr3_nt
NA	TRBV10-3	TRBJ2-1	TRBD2	CAISLAGVTDEQFF	TGTGCCATCAGTCTAGCGGGAGTTACGGATGAGCAGTTCTTC
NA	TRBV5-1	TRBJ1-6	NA	CASSIRGDQNSPLHF	TGCGCCAGCAGCATTCGGGGGGACCAGAATTCACCCCTCCACTTT
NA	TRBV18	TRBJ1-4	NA	CASSPPDYGPLEKLFF	TGTGCCAGCTCACCGCCAGACTACGGTCCGTTGGAAAAACTGTTTTTT
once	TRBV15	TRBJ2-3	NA	CATSRASAGTDTQYF	TGTGCCACCAGCAGAGCCTCGGCGGGAACAGATACGCAGTATTTT
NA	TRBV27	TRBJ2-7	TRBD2	CASSLAGTSGSYEQYF	TGTGCCAGCAGTTTAGCCGGGACTAGCGGGTCCTACGAGCAGTACTTC
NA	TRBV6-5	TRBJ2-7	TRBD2	CASSYHTSGSYEQYF	TGTGCCAGCAGTTACCACACTAGCGGGTCCTACGAGCAGTACTTC
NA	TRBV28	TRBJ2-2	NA	CASSSAAAGSGELFF	TGTGCCAGCAGTTCGGCGGCCGCCGGATCCGGGGAGCTGTTTTTT
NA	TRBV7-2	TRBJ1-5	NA	CASSFDSRSNQPQHF	TGTGCCAGCAGCTTCGACAGTAGGAGCAATCAGCCCCAGCATTTT
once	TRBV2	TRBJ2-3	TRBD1	CASSYDRGRGTDTQYF	TGTGCCAGCAGTTATGACAGGGGGCGAGGCACAGATACGCAGTATTTT
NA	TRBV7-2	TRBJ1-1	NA	CASSLGSGANTEAFF	TGTGCCAGCAGCTTAGGGTCGGGGGCAAACACTGAAGCTTTCTTT
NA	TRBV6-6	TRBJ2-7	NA	CASSLVTPVGRQYF	TGTGCCAGCAGTTTAGTGACTCCGGTTGGTCGGCAGTACTTC
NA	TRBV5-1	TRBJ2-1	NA	CASSVLDGVYNEQFF	TGCGCCAGCAGCGTCCTGGACGGCGTCTACAATGAGCAGTTCTTC
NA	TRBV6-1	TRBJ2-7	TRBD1	CASRTQQGAGYEQYF	TGTGCCAGCAGAACTCAGCAGGGGGCCGGGTACGAGCAGTACTTC
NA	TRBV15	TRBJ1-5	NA	CATSSAPGGSNQPQHF	TGTGCCACCAGCAGCGCCCCGGGGGGAAGCAATCAGCCCCAGCATTTT
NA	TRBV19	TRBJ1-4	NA	CASSILGATNEKLFF	TGTGCCAGTAGTATTTTGGGAGCAACTAATGAAAAACTGTTTTTT
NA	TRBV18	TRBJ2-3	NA	CASSGRDLENTQYF	TGTGCCAGCTCCGGACGGGATTTAGAGAACACGCAGTATTTT
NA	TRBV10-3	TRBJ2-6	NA	CAISWGDSLTF	TGTGCCATCAGCTGGGGGGACAGTCTGACTTTC
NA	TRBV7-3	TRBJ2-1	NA	CASSPALGAGEQFF	TGTGCCAGCAGCCCCGCCCTGGGGGCGGGGGAGCAGTTCTTC
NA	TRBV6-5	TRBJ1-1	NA	CASTETGYTEAFF	TGTGCCAGCACCGAGACGGGGTACACTGAAGCTTTCTTT
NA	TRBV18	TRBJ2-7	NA	CASSPSGRSYEQYF	TGTGCCAGCTCACCATCGGGGCGCTCCTACGAGCAGTACTTC
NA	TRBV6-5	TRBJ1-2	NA	CASSYSTTYGYTF	TGTGCCAGCAGTTACTCGACGACCTATGGCTACACCTTC
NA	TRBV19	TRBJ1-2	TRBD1	CASSIEQGSLDGYTF	TGTGCCAGTAGTATAGAACAGGGGAGTTTGGATGGCTACACCTTC
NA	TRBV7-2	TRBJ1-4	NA	CASSLRQIATNEKLFF	TGTGCCAGCAGCTTACGACAGATTGCAACTAATGAAAAACTGTTTTTT
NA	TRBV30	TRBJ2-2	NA	CAWNRGAANTGELFF	TGTGCCTGGAATCGGGGGGCCGCGAACACCGGGGAGCTGTTTTTT
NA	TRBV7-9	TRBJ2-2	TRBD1	CASSSDRGQGTGELFF	TGTGCCAGCAGCTCTGACAGGGGGCAAGGCACCGGGGAGCTGTTTTTT
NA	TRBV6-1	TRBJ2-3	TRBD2	CASSAGLAADTQYF	TGTGCCAGCAGTGCGGGACTAGCGGCAGATACGCAGTATTTT
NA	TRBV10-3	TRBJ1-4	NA	CAISESDLSGVDGKLFF	TGTGCCATCAGTGAGTCGGACTTGAGTGGGGTAGATGGGAAACTGTTTTTT
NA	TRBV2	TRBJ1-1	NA	CASSEALRGLVEAFF	TGTGCCAGCAGTGAAGCGCTTCGGGGACTCGTCGAAGCTTTCTTT
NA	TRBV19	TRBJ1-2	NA	CASTAWTSGYGYTF	TGTGCCAGTACCGCATGGACAAGTGGGTATGGCTACACCTTC
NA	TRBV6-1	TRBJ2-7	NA	CASSEFGGSSYEQYF	TGTGCCAGCAGTGAATTCGGGGGTTCCTCCTACGAGCAGTACTTC
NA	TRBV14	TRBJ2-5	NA	CASSQVGQTQYF	TGTGCCAGCAGCCAAGTAGGGCAGACCCAGTACTTC
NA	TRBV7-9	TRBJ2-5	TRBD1	CASSLGTGTGYQETQYF	TGTGCCAGCAGCTTAGGCACCGGGACAGGGTACCAAGAGACCCAGTACTTC
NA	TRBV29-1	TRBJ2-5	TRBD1	CSVRTGGGETQYF	TGCAGCGTTCGTACAGGGGGCGGTGAGACCCAGTACTTC
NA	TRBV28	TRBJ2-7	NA	CASSSPPAGLGYEQYF	TGTGCCAGCAGTTCTCCCCCCGCAGGGCTAGGCTACGAGCAGTACTTC
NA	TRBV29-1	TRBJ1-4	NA	CSVEWQPKRGLFF	TGCAGCGTTGAGTGGCAGCCAAAGCGGGGACTGTTTTTT
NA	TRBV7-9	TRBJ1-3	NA	CASSLGSSGNTIYF	TGTGCCAGCAGCTTAGGGTCTTCTGGAAACACCATATATTTT
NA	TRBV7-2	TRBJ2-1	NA	CASSTDYNNEQFF	TGTGCCAGCAGCACGGACTACAACAATGAGCAGTTCTTC
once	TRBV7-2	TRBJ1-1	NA	CASSLVVGVDTEAFF	TGTGCCAGCAGCTTAGTCGTGGGGGTGGACACTGAAGCTTTCTTT
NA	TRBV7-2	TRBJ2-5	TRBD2	CASSPSGIAETQYF	TGTGCCAGCAGCCCTAGCGGGATTGCAGAGACCCAGTACTTC
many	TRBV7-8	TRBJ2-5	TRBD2	CASSLISREREETQYF	TGTGCCAGCAGCTTAATCTCGCGGGAGCGGGAAGAGACCCAGTACTTC
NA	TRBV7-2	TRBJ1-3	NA	CASSINREQVGNTIYF	TGTGCCAGCAGCATCAACCGGGAACAGGTCGGAAACACCATATATTTT
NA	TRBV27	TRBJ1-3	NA	CASSAQPHSGNTIYF	TGTGCCAGCAGCGCTCAGCCTCACTCTGGAAACACCATATATTTT
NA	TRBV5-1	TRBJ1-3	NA	CASSPNPGTGNTIYF	TGCGCCAGCAGTCCTAACCCAGGGACTGGAAACACCATATATTTT
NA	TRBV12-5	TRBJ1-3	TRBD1	CASGLGDSGNTIYF	TGTGCTAGTGGTTTGGGGGACAGTGGAAACACCATATATTTT
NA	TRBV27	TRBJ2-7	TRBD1	CASTLRTGSYEQYF	TGTGCCAGCACTTTAAGGACAGGTTCCTACGAGCAGTACTTC
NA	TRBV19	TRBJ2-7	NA	CASNDRGRGEQYF	TGTGCCAGTAATGATCGTGGCAGGGGCGAGCAGTACTTC
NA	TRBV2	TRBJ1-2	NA	CASNHWETYGYTF	TGTGCCAGCAACCATTGGGAAACCTATGGCTACACCTTC
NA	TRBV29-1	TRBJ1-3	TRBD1	CSVGETGVTGNTIYF	TGCAGCGTTGGAGAGACAGGGGTTACTGGAAACACCATATATTTT
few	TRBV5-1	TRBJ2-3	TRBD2	CASSPGLAGDTQYF	TGCGCCAGCAGCCCGGGACTAGCAGGAGATACGCAGTATTTT
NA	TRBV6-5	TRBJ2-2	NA	CASSQSTANTGELFF	TGTGCCAGCAGCCAGTCGACCGCGAACACCGGGGAGCTGTTTTTT
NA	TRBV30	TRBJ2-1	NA	CAWSVSAYNEQFF	TGTGCCTGGAGTGTAAGTGCCTACAATGAGCAGTTCTTC
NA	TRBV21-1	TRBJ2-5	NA	CASSKDDLYQETQYF	TGTGCCAGCAGCAAAGATGACTTGTACCAAGAGACCCAGTACTTC
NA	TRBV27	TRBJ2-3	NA	CASSLRGSGTDTQYF	TGTGCCAGCAGTTTACGAGGTTCGGGGACAGATACGCAGTATTTT
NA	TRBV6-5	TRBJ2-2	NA	CASSYQDRITGELFF	TGTGCCAGCAGTTACCAAGACAGAATCACCGGGGAGCTGTTTTTT
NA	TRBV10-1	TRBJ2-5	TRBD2	CASSEGLAGTQETQYF	TGCGCCAGCAGTGAAGGACTAGCGGGGACCCAAGAGACCCAGTACTTC
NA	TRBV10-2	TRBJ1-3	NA	CASSRGNTIYF	TGCGCCAGCAGTCGTGGAAACACCATATATTTT
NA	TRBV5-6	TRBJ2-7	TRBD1	CASSRRGSGGSSYEQYF	TGTGCCAGCAGCCGCAGGGGGTCGGGCGGATCCTCCTACGAGCAGTACTTC
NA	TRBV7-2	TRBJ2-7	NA	CASSSGGKSSYEQYF	TGTGCCAGCAGCTCAGGGGGGAAGAGCTCCTACGAGCAGTACTTC
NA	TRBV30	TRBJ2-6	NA	CACDTGSGANVLTF	TGTGCCTGCGATACAGGGTCTGGGGCCAACGTCCTGACTTTC